This T cell receptor beta chain was identified during a study of identical twins. The study, taken as a whole, reports: Out-of-frame beta sequences exhibited a weaker degree of excess twin sharing. Carriage of fewer insertions was seen in abundant cord blood beta clonotypes, whereas memory repertoires showed none. Among monozygotic twins, out-of-frame TCR alpha sharing exceeded what models predicted.

The CDR3 has 13 amino acids. Trimming shortened V by 7 bases and J by 5 bases, and 15 bases separated the two germline ends. Germline CDR1 SNHLY, CDR2 FYNNEI. TCRdb passed the 5' RACE reads through MiXCR, listing each CDR3 protein once. The profile covers roughly 470,000 distinct CDR3 sequences, with 14% appearing a single time and approximately 0.98% taken by the ten largest. As concerns this clonotype: Antigen specificity is unknown.

These same records also appear under a second study, on yellow fever vaccine responses in identical twins.

This chain links TRBV2 with TRBJ2-7, with D tentatively TRBD1 or TRBD2 (6 bases each). Material: CD4+ T cells sorted from blood. This clonotype was sampled from a young woman in good health. The DNA for the CDR3 is TGTGCCAGCACGCGGGACACCATGGACGAGCAGTACTTC. Translated, it gives CASTRDTMDEQYF.